Following are 32 T cell receptor beta chains from one sample sequenced in a study of T cells in tumors after PD-1 blockade. TCRdb's copy holds only in-frame clones and misses some; the assay was immunoSEQ multiplex PCR. Of about 15,000 clones in the sample, almost 85% were seen once. This specimen was PBMCs, taken after anti-PD-1 treatment. The receptors here all came from a human donor with basal cell carcinoma.

The rearrangement links TRBV11-3 to TRBJ2-2; D uncertain. The CDR3 is made up of 13 amino acids. Trimming took off 1 base at V and 6 bases at J, with 6 bases between the two ends. In germline, CDR1 is SGHNT, CDR2 YENEEA. The DNA for the CDR3 is TGTGCCAGCAGCTTAGCCGGAGCCGGGGAGCTGTTTTTT. It specifies CASSLAGAGELFF.

This chain links TRBV7-7 with TRBJ2-7; TRBD1 is a possible D gene (6 bases). The CDR3 spans 17 residues. Trimming removed 5 bases at V and 0 bases at J, with 20 bases between. CDR1 and CDR2 (germline): SSHAT, FNYEAQ (reference sequence). In nucleotides, the CDR3 is TGTGCCAGCAGCCCTCAACCGACAGGCCTTAGCTCCTACGAGCAGTACTTC. It encodes CASSPQPTGLSSYEQYF.

The J gene is TRBJ1-1, the V gene TRBV19, with D tentatively TRBD1 (5 bases). CDR1 is LNHDA and CDR2 is SQIVND in the germline V gene (reference sequence). V gave up 6 bases and J gave up 2 bases, with 10 bases separating them. CDR3 length equals 13 residues. The CDR3 DNA is TGTGCCAGTAGCACGCAGGGTAACACTGAAGCTTTCTTT. Its protein is CASSTQGNTEAFF.

The chain couples TRBV12-5 to TRBJ2-5; maybe TRBD2 (5 bases). Deletions cut 3 bases from V and 1 base from J, with 9 bases between. The CDR3 has 14 residues. CDR1 and CDR2 (germline): LGHNT, FRNRAP. The DNA of the CDR3 is TGTGCTAGTGGTTTCCTCGGGATCCAAGAGACCCAGTACTTC. Translating it yields CASGFLGIQETQYF.

J is TRBJ1-2 and V is TRBV3-1 (or the pseudogene TRBV3-2); D not resolved. Per germline, CDR1 LGHDT and CDR2 YNNKEL (reference sequence). The CDR3 runs to 15 residues. The V and J ends lost 1 base and 0 bases respectively, with 9 bases between them. The DNA for the CDR3 is TGTGCCAGCAGCCAAGTCCGAAGAGCTAACTATGGCTACACCTTC. Translated, it gives CASSQVRRANYGYTF.

The J gene is TRBJ2-7, the V gene TRBV5-5, with D maybe TRBD1 (6 bases). The germline V gene has CDR1 SGHKS and CDR2 YYEKEE (reference sequence). Trimming pared 1 base from V and 2 bases from J, leaving 13 bases between. This CDR3 spans 15 amino acids. DNA of the CDR3: TGTGCCAGCAGCTTGTTTGGGACACCTGCCTACGAGCAGTACTTC. As protein: CASSLFGTPAYEQYF.

The gene calls are TRBV29-1 and TRBJ2-7; 7 bases are shared with TRBD1. The CDR3 sequence is 15 residues long. J lost 0 bases, V lost 7 bases, and 12 bases had no gene match. Germline V lookup: CDR1 SQVTM, CDR2 ANQGSEA. CDR3 sequence reads: CSAGGTGTDSYEQYF. The CDR3, as DNA: TGCAGCGCTGGAGGCACTGGGACAGACTCCTACGAGCAGTACTTC.

The genes are TRBV5-4 and TRBJ1-2; 9 positions agree with TRBD1. CDR3 size: 12 residues. Germline-derived CDR1 and CDR2 are SGHNT and YYREEE (reference sequence). The junction had 3 bases not matched to a gene; V was cut back by 4 bases and J by 8 bases. Here the CDR3 DNA reads TGTGCCAGCAGCCGGACAGGGGAAGGCTACACCTTC. Its protein product is CASSRTGEGYTF. Complete variable domain (other parts from reference TRBV5-4 and TRBJ1-2): ETGVTQSPTHLIKTRGQQVTLRCSSQSGHNTVSWYQQALGQGPQFIFQYYREEENGRGNFPPRFSGLQFPNYSSELNVNALELDDSALYLCASSRTGEGYTFGSGTRLTVV.

The genes are TRBV3-1 (or the pseudogene TRBV3-2) and TRBJ1-1; TRBD1 might be the D (5 bases). Trimming cost V 3 bases and J 1 base, with 12 bases left between them. The V gene's germline CDR1 is LGHDT and CDR2 YNNKEL (reference sequence). The CDR3 totals 15 residues. The CDR3 DNA sequence: TGTGCCAGCAGCCACGGGTACGGACAGAACACTGAAGCTTTCTTT. Its translation is CASSHGYGQNTEAFF.

This chain joins TRBV6-5 and TRBJ1-2; D uncertain. The CDR3 sequence is 13 residues long. Germline CDR1 and CDR2: MNHEY and SVGAGI. With 6 bases removed from V and 8 bases from J, the gap between germline ends came to 16 bases. The CDR3 here is CASRNTVGGGYTF. CDR3 DNA: TGTGCCAGCAGGAATACAGTCGGTGGGGGCTACACCTTC.

The genes are TRBV5-1 and TRBJ1-2; D remains unclear. Germline loops: CDR1 SGHRS, CDR2 YFSETQ. This CDR3 spans 14 amino acids. V was cut by 4 bases and J by 0 bases, with 10 bases left in between. This CDR3 reads CASSTDGANYGYTF. The DNA for the CDR3 is TGCGCCAGCAGCACTGACGGAGCTAACTATGGCTACACCTTC.

This clone was counted a single time. J is TRBJ1-5 and V is TRBV19; no firm D call. Germline CDR1 is LNHDA and CDR2 is SQIVND (reference sequence). This CDR3 is 14 amino acids long. V lost 3 bases, J lost 1 base, and 7 bases lay in between. The CDR3 sequence is CASSIRGSNQPQHF. As DNA, the CDR3 is TGTGCCAGTAGTATTAGAGGAAGCAATCAGCCCCAGCATTTT.

This clone has a handful of counts. It is unclear where the CDR3 begins or ends on the DNA, so no DNA is shown, and the CDR3 is as TCRdb lists it. This rearrangement joins TRBV6-1 to TRBJ2-7. Germline V gene data show CDR1 as MNHNS and CDR2 as SASEGT. The CDR3 is made up of 18 amino acids, end residues included. CDR3 region: CASSEALRFGDASYEQYF.

The chain joins TRBV19 to TRBJ2-1, with D perhaps given as TRBD1 or TRBD2 (5 bases each). The CDR3 runs 15 residues. CDR1 and CDR2 from the germline V gene are LNHDA and SQIVND (reference sequence). V was pared by 6 bases and J by 13 bases, with 25 bases between. The CDR3 is CASSFPTGAGFKQFF. The CDR3 DNA sequence: TGTGCCAGTAGCTTCCCCACCGGGGCCGGATTTAAACAGTTCTTC.

The chain uses TRBV3-1 (or the pseudogene TRBV3-2) and TRBJ2-1, with TRBD1 identical over 9 bases. Germline V gives CDR1 LGHDT, CDR2 YNNKEL (reference sequence). There are 16 residues in the CDR3. With V trimmed by 1 base and J by 5 bases, 6 bases remained unmatched. DNA for the CDR3: TGTGCCAGCAGCCAAGGGGGGGGACAGGGACACAATGAGCAGTTCTTC. Amino acid sequence: CASSQGGGQGHNEQFF.

The chain employs TRBV5-4 and TRBJ2-2, with a weak D call TRBD2 (5 bases). V was shortened by 4 bases and J by 2 bases, with 9 bases between the two germline ends. The CDR3 runs 14 residues. Per germline, CDR1 SGHNT and CDR2 YYREEE (reference sequence). CDR3 loop: CASSVSGNTGELFF. DNA for the CDR3: TGTGCCAGCAGCGTAAGCGGTAACACCGGGGAGCTGTTTTTT.

The chain is built from TRBV7-2 and TRBJ2-3; D may be TRBD2 (6 bases). Germline CDR1 SGHTA, CDR2 FQGNSA. The CDR3 is made up of 15 amino acids. V gave up 4 bases and J gave up 1 base, with 12 bases separating them. The CDR3: CASSSTGLGTDTQYF. CDR3 bases: TGTGCCAGCAGCTCAACGGGACTTGGCACAGATACGCAGTATTTT. Looking up the rest from reference TRBV7-2 and TRBJ2-3 gives the full variable domain: GAGVSQSPSNKVTEKGKDVELRCDPISGHTALYWYRQSLGQGLEFLIYFQGNSAPDKSGLPSDRFSAERTGGSVSTLTIQRTQQEDSAVYLCASSSTGLGTDTQYFGPGTRLTVL.

This clone came up a few times. This sequence joins TRBV5-1 and TRBJ1-4; a possible D gene is TRBD1 (5 bases). Trimming took 1 base from V and 5 from J, leaving 18 bases between them. The CDR3 contains 17 residues. CDR1 SGHRS and CDR2 YFSETQ come from the germline V gene. CDR3 residues: CASSLPGLAPGNEKLFF. CDR3 nucleotide sequence: TGCGCCAGCAGCTTGCCAGGGTTGGCCCCTGGGAATGAAAAACTGTTTTTT.

This chain links TRBV12-3 or TRBV12-4 with TRBJ2-1; weak D call: TRBD1 (7 bases). The CDR3 length is 12 residues. V was pared by 6 bases and J by 14 bases, with 17 bases between. In nucleotides, the CDR3 is TGTGCCAGCAGAGACACAGGGGAGCGGGAGTTCTTC. Its translation is CASRDTGEREFF.

In DNA, the CDR3 is TGTGCCAGTAGTATCCAGACTGGGGGCAATCAGCCCCAGCATTTT. This gives the protein CASSIQTGGNQPQHF. The rearrangement uses TRBV19 and TRBJ1-5; D remains ambiguous. Germline V lookup: CDR1 LNHDA, CDR2 SQIVND (reference sequence). V shed 3 bases and J shed 2 bases, with 11 bases lying between them. This CDR3 has 15 residues. Full variable domain (remainder filled in from reference TRBV19 and TRBJ1-5): DGGITQSPKYLFRKEGQNVTLSCEQNLNHDAMYWYRQDPGQGLRLIYYSQIVNDFQKGDIAEGYSVSREKKESFPLTVTSAQKNPTAFYLCASSIQTGGNQPQHFGDGTRLSIL.

The J gene is TRBJ2-4, the V gene TRBV29-1; D gene ambiguous. The CDR3 length is 11 residues. V was pared by 5 bases and J by 1 base, with 3 bases between. CDR1 and CDR2 (germline): SQVTM, ANQGSEA. CDR3 amino acids: CSVYAKNIQYF. DNA for the CDR3: TGCAGCGTTTACGCCAAAAACATTCAGTACTTC.

On this clone: The same CDR3 also results from other DNA sequences found in this sample. The chain couples TRBV2 to TRBJ2-1, with D tentatively TRBD2 (7 bases). The CDR3 totals 19 residues. Germline CDR1 is SNHLY and CDR2 is FYNNEI. Trimming cost V 11 bases and J 0 bases, with 29 bases left between them. As DNA, the CDR3 is TGTGCCCGCTGTGAGGGGGGGGCGGGGGTGGGGAGCTCCTACAATGAGCAGTTCTTC. This gives the protein CARCEGGAGVGSSYNEQFF.

V gene TRBV7-7 combines with J gene TRBJ2-3; perhaps TRBD2 as D (6 bases). The CDR3 contains 21 residues. CDR1 SSHAT and CDR2 FNYEAQ come from the germline V gene (reference sequence). Trimming took off 1 base at V and 6 bases at J, with 32 bases between the two ends. CDR3 bases: TGTGCCAGCAGCTTAGAGTTAGGCAGGGTGGAACGCGGGAATGATCGGGATACGCAGTATTTT. Its protein is CASSLELGRVERGNDRDTQYF.

V usage is TRBV10-3 and J usage is TRBJ2-5; 12 bases match TRBD2. V shed 10 bases and J 5 bases; nucleotides not matched to a gene: 5. The CDR3 consists of 13 residues. Germline V lookup: CDR1 ENHRY, CDR2 SYGVKD. CDR3 loop: CATWTSGIETQYF. The CDR3 region has the DNA TGTGCCACCTGGACTAGCGGGATTGAGACCCAGTACTTC.

V usage is TRBV18 and J usage is TRBJ2-3; either TRBD1 or TRBD2 may fit D (5 bases each). The CDR3 is 12 amino acids. Germline CDR1 reads KGHSH; CDR2 reads LQKENI. V lost 1 base and J lost 14, with 13 bases in between. CDR3 loop: CASSPRDDHPYF. The CDR3 DNA reads as TGTGCCAGCTCACCACGGGACGACCACCCGTATTTT.

This chain links TRBV6-5 with TRBJ2-5; D unclear. The germline V gene has CDR1 MNHEY and CDR2 SVGAGI. Trimming removed 7 bases at V and 0 bases at J, with 12 bases between. This CDR3 has 14 residues. The CDR3 sequence is CASTYPRDQETQYF. The CDR3, as DNA: TGTGCCAGCACCTACCCCCGGGACCAAGAGACCCAGTACTTC.

The chain uses TRBV6-5 and TRBJ2-1; tentative D call: TRBD2 (5 bases). The V gene lost 0 bases and the J gene lost 8 bases, with 17 bases spanning the gap. Germline assignment: CDR1 MNHEY and CDR2 SVGAGI. The CDR3 is made up of 16 amino acids. This CDR3 reads CASSYSAGPPGDEQFF. DNA for the CDR3: TGTGCCAGCAGTTACTCGGCGGGCCCCCCTGGAGATGAGCAGTTCTTC.

The rearrangement joins TRBV6-2 or TRBV6-3 to TRBJ2-2; 9 positions match TRBD2. The germline gives CDR1 MNHEY, CDR2 SVGEGT. V shed 6 bases and J 2 bases; nucleotides not matched to a gene: 4. There are 15 residues in the CDR3. CDR3 nucleotides: TGTGCCAGCAGCTATAGCGGGGGAAACACCGGGGAGCTGTTTTTT. As protein: CASSYSGGNTGELFF.

In this sample, this clone turned up once. V gene TRBV18 combines with J gene TRBJ2-7; TRBD1 matches at 8 bases. Germline CDR1 reads KGHSH; CDR2 reads LQKENI. There are 17 residues in the CDR3. V was pared by 3 bases and J by 0 bases, with 10 bases of the junction left unmatched. CDR3 sequence (DNA): TGTGCCAGCTCACCGCCGGGGGACAGGACGAGCTCCTACGAGCAGTACTTC. It specifies CASSPPGDRTSSYEQYF. Supplemented by reference TRBV18 and TRBJ2-7, the full variable domain reads NAGVMQNPRHLVRRRGQEARLRCSPMKGHSHVYWYRQLPEEGLKFMVYLQKENIIDESGMPKERFSAEFPKEGPSILRIQQVVRGDSAAYFCASSPPGDRTSSYEQYFGPGTRLTVT.

This chain uses TRBV30 with TRBJ1-3; D is ambiguous. The CDR3 has 15 amino acids. V was cut by 2 bases and J by 0 bases, with 11 bases left in between. The germline CDR1 and CDR2 sequences are GTSNPN and SVGIG (reference sequence). The CDR3 loop reads CAWSIPSLSGNTIYF. The DNA for the CDR3 is TGTGCCTGGAGTATTCCCAGCCTCTCTGGAAACACCATATATTTT.

This clone appeared a few times. The rearrangement links TRBV28 to TRBJ1-6, with a tentative D call TRBD1 (6 bases). Germline V lookup: CDR1 MDHEN, CDR2 SYDVKM. Trimming took off 4 bases at V and 10 bases at J, with 14 bases between the two ends. This CDR3 has 14 amino acids. The CDR3 bases are TGTGCCAGCAGTTCTACAGGGTTGTGGTCACCCCTCCACTTT. Amino acids: CASSSTGLWSPLHF.

The chain employs TRBV5-1 and TRBJ2-6; TRBD1 or TRBD2 may be the D gene (6 bases each). This CDR3 contains 18 residues. V was shortened by 0 bases and J by 0 bases, with 13 bases between the two germline ends. Germline V CDR1 and CDR2: SGHRS, YFSETQ. Written as DNA, the CDR3 is TGCGCCAGCAGCTTGGCCGGGGGCACGGGCTCTGGGGCCAACGTCCTGACTTTC. Its protein is CASSLAGGTGSGANVLTF.